This T cell receptor (beta chain) is drawn from a study of T cells after yellow fever vaccination. Study outcomes and limitations: Once the booster was given, most primary-vaccination clones reappeared, at approximately 97% for CD4 and 85% to 90% for CD8.

Note on this clonotype: Its matching antigen is unknown.

TCRdb ran MiXCR on the 5' RACE reads and lists one entry per CDR3 protein. The table shows hundreds of thousands of distinct CDR3 sequences, with roughly 8.7% occurring only once. The CDR3 has 17 residues. After removal of 5 bases from V and 5 bases from J, the junction contained 11 bases not matched to a gene. Germline V gene data show CDR1 as SGHAT and CDR2 as FQNNGV. The chain joins TRBV11-2 to TRBJ2-3, with 12 bases that match TRBD2. This clonotype originated in a man younger than 35 who received the YFV17D yellow fever vaccine. The sequencing here drew on PBMCs, taken on the day of the first yellow fever vaccination. CDR3 DNA: TGTGCCAGCAGCAACGGACTAGCGGGGTCTGATCGAGATACGCAGTATTTT. Its translation is CASSNGLAGSDRDTQYF.